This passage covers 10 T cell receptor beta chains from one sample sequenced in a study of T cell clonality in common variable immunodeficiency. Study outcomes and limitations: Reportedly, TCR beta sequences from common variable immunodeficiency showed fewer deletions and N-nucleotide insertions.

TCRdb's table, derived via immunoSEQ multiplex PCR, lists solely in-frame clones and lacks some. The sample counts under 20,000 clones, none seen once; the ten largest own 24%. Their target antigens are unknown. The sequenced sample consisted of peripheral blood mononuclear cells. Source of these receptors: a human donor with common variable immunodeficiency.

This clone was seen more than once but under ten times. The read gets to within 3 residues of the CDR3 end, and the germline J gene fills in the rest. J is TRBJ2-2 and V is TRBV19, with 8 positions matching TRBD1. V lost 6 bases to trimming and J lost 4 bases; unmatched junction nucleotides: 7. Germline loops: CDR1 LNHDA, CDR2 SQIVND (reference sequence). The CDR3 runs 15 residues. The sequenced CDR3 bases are TGTGCCAGTAGAAGGACAGGGTTCGGCACCGGGGAG. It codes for CASRRTGFGTGE. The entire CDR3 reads CASRRTGFGTGELFF.

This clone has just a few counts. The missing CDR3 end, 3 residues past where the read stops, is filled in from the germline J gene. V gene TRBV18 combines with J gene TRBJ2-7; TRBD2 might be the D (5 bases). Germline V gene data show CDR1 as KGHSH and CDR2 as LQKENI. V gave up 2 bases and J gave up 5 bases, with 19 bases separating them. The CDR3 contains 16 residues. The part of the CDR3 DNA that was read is TGTGCCAGCTCACCAGGCGGACTCATCCTTATCCACGAG. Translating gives CASSPGGLILIHE. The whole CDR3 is CASSPGGLILIHEQYF.

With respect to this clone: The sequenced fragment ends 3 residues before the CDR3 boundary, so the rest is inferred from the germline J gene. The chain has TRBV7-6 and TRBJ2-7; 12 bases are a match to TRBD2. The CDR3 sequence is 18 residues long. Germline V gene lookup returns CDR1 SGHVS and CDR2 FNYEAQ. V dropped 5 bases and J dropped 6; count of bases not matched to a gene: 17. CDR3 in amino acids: CASSANPPLAGGPREQYF. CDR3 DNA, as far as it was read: TGTGCCAGCAGCGCAAATCCACCGCTAGCGGGGGGGCCTCGCGAG.

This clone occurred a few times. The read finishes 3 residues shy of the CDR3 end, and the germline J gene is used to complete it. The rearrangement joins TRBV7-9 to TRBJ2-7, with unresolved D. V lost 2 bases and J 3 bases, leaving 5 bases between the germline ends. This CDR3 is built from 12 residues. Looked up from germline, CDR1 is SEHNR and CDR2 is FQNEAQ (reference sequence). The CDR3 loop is CASSLKGYEQYF. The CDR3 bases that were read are TGTGCCAGCAGCTTAAAGGGCTACGAG.

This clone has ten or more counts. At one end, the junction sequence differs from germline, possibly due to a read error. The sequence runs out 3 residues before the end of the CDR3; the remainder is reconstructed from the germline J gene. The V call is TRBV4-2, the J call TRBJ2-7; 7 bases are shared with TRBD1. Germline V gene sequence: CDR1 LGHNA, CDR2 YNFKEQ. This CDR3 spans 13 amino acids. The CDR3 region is CASSQHTGAEQYF. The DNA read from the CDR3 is TGCGCCAGCAGCCAACACACAGGGGCCGAG.

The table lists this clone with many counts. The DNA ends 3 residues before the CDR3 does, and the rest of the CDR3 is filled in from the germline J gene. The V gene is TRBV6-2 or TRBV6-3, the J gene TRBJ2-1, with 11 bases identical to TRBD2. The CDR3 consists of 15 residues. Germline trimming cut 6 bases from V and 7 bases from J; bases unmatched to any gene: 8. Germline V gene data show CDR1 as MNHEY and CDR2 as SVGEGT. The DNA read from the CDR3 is TGTGCCAGCAGAGTTAGCGGGGGGGCCTGGAATGAG. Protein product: CASRVSGGAWNE. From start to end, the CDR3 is CASRVSGGAWNEQFF.

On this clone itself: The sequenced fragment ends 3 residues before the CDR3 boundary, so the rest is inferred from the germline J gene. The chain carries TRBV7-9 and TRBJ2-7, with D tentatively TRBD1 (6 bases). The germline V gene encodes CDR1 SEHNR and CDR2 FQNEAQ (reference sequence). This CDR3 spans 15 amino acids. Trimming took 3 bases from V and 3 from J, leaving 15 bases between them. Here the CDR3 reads CASSFSGTYDYEQYF. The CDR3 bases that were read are TGTGCCAGCAGCTTCTCCGGGACATATGACTACGAG.

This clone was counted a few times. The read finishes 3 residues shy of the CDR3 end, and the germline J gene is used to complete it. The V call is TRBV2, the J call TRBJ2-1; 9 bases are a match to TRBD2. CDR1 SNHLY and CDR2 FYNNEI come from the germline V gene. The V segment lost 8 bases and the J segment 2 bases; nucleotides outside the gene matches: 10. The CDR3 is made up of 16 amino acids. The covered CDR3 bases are TGTGCCAGCCAGCAGACTAGCGGCTTCACCTACAATGAG. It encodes CASQQTSGFTYNE. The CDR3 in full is CASQQTSGFTYNEQFF.

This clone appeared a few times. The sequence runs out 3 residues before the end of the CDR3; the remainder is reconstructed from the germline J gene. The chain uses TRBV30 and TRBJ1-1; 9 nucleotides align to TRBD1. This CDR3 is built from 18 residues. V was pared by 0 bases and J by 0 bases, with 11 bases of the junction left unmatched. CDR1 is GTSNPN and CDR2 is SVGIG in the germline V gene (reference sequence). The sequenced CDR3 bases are TGTGCCTGGAGTGTGGAGACAGGGGGAGGAACTATGAACACTGAA. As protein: CAWSVETGGGTMNTE. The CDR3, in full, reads CAWSVETGGGTMNTEAFF.

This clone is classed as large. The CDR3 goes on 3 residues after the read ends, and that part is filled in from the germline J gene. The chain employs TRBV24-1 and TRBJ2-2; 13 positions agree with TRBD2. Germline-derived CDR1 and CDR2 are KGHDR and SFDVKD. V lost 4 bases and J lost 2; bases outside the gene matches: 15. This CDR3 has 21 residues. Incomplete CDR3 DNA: TGTGCCACCAGTGAGCTGTCAGACGAGGGGACTAGCGGGGTTAACACCGGGGAG. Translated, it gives CATSELSDEGTSGVNTGE. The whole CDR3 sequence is CATSELSDEGTSGVNTGELFF.